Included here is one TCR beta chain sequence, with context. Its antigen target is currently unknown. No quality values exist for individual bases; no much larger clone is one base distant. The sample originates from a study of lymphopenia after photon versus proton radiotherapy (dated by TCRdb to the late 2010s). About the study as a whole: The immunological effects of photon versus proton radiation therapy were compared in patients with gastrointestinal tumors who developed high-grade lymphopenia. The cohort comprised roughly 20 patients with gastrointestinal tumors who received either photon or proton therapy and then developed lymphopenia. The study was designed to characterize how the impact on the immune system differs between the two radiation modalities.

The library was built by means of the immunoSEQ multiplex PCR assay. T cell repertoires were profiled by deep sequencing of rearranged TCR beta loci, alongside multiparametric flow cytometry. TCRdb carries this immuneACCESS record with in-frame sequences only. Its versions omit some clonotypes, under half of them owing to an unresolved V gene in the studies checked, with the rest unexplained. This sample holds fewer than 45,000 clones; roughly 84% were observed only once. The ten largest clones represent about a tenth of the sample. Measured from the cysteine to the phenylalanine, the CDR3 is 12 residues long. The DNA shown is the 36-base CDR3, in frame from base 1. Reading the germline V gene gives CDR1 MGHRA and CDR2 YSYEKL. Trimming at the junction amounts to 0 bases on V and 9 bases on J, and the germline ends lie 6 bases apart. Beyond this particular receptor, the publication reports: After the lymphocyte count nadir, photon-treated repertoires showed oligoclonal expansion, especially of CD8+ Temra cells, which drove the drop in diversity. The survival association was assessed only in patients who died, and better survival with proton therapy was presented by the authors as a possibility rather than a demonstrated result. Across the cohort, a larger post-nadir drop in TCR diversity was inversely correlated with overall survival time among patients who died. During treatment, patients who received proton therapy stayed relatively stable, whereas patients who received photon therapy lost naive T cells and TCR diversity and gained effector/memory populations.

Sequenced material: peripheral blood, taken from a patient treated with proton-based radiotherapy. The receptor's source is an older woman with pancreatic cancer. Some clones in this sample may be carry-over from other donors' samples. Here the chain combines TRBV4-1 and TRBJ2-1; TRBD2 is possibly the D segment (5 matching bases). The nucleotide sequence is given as TGCGCCAGCAGCCAAGACGGGGTTGAGCAGTTCTTC. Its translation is CASSQDGVEQFF.